This T cell receptor (beta chain) is from a study of graft-versus-host responses after intestinal transplantation. The wider study: Among the recipients, all got anti-thymocyte globulin induction and then tacrolimus and steroids for about 3 years. Findings of the study overall: The presence of high graft-versus-host to host-versus-graft clonal ratios in allografts characterized patients with graft-donor T cell macrochimerism.

For this clone: No antigen is known for it.

Generated by immunoSEQ multiplex PCR, the TCRdb table keeps only in-frame clones and is missing some. The sample gives approximately 80,000 clones, approximately 88% of which show up once; roughly 0.32% is in the top ten. The CDR3 is made up of 11 amino acids. Between the trimmed V and J ends, which lost 4 bases and 5 bases, there was a span of 6 bases. Looked up from germline, CDR1 is DFQATT and CDR2 is SNEGSKA (reference sequence). V gene TRBV20-1 combines with J gene TRBJ2-1; D gene ambiguous. The TCR sequence derives from a human donor who received an intestinal transplant. The sequences come from unstimulated CD4+ T cells sorted from spleen or lymph node cells, collected before intestinal transplant. CDR3 DNA: TGCAGTGCTAACAGTAACAATGAGCAGTTCTTC. This translates into CSANSNNEQFF.